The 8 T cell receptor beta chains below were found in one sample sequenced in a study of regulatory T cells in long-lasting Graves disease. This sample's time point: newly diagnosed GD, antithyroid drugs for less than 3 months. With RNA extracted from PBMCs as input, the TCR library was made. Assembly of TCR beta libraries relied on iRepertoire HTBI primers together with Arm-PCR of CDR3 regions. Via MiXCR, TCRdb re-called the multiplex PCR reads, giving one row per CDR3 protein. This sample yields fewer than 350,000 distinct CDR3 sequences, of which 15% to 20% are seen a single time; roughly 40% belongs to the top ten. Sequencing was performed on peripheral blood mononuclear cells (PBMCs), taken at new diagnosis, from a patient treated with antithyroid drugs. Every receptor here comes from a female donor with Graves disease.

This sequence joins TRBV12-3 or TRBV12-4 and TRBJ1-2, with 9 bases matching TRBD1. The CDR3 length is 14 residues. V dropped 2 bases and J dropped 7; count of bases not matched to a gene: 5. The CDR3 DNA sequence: TGTGCCAGCAGTTTACGGGGACAGGGAGTTGGCTACACCTTC. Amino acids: CASSLRGQGVGYTF.

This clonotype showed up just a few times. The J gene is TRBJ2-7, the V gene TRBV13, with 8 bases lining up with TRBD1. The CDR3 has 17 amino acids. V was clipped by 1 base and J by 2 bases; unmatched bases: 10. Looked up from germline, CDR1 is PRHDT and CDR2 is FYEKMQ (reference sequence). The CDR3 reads CASSLEGDRKQTYEQYF. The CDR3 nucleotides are TGTGCCAGCAGCTTAGAGGGGGACAGGAAACAGACCTACGAGCAGTACTTC.

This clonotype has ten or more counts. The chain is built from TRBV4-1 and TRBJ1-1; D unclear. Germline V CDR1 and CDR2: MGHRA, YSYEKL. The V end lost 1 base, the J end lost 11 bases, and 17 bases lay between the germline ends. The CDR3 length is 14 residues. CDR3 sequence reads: CASSQGNTLLIAFF. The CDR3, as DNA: TGCGCCAGCAGCCAAGGGAATACCCTGCTGATTGCTTTCTTT.

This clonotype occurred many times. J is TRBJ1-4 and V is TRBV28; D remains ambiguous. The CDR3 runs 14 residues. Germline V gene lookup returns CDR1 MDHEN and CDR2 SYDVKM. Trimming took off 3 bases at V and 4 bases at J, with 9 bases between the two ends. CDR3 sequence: CASSLAVLNEKLFF. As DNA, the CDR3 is TGTGCCAGCAGTTTGGCAGTACTTAATGAAAAACTGTTTTTT.

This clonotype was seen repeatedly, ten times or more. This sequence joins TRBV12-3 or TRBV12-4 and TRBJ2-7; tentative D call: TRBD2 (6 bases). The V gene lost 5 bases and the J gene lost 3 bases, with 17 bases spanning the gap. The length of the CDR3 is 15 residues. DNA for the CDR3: TGTGCCAGCAGTCGGGGGAGGACATCCTACTACGAGCAGTACTTC. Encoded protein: CASSRGRTSYYEQYF.

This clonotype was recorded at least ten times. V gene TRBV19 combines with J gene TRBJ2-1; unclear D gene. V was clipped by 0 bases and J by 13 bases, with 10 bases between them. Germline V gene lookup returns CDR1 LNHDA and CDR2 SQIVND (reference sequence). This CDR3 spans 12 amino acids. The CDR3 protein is CASSIEGGPQFF. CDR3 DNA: TGTGCCAGTAGTATAGAGGGTGGACCTCAGTTCTTC. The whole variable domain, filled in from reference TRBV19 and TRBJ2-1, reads DGGITQSPKYLFRKEGQNVTLSCEQNLNHDAMYWYRQDPGQGLRLIYYSQIVNDFQKGDIAEGYSVSREKKESFPLTVTSAQKNPTAFYLCASSIEGGPQFFGPGTRLTVL.

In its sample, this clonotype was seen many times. The CDR3 nucleotides read TGTGCCAGCAGGGAACACGGTAACACCGGGGAGCTGTTTTTT. Protein sequence: CASREHGNTGELFF. V gene TRBV12-3 or TRBV12-4 combines with J gene TRBJ2-2; D remains unclear. The ends were cut back, 6 bases at V and 2 bases at J, with 10 bases in the middle. The CDR3 has 14 amino acids.

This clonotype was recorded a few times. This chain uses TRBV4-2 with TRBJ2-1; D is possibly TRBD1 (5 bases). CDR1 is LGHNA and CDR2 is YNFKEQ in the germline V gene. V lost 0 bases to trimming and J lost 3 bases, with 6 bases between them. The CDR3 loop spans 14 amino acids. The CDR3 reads CASSQEQGYNEQFF. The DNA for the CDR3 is TGTGCCAGCAGCCAAGAGCAGGGCTACAATGAGCAGTTCTTC.